This TCR beta chain is drawn from a study of a mutant IDH1 vaccine in newly diagnosed glioma. Study-level background: Administration of eight vaccinations to patients took place in weeks 1, 3, 5, 7, 11, 15, 19, 23. Every participant had undergone radiotherapy, temozolomide, or both before, and most underwent both.

About this clone: What it recognizes is unknown.

This sample's time point: week 5, during vaccination. Each dose of the vaccine consisted of 300 ug of mutant IDH1 20-mer peptide, with topical imiquimod. Regarding the study as a whole: Patients mounted vaccine-induced immune responses in just over 90% of cases.

TCRdb keeps only in-frame clones here, not all; method: immunoSEQ multiplex PCR. This table holds fewer than 30,000 clones, 60% to 80% found once. The TCR comes from a man in his forties or fifties with glioma. The source was PBMCs, collected from a glioma patient whose treatment included an IDH1 peptide vaccine.

CDR3 sequence (DNA): TGTGCCAGCAGTGAAAGGCTACGGGGCGGATGGGACACCGGGGAGCTGTTTTTT. It translates to CASSERLRGGWDTGELFF. This rearrangement joins TRBV2 to TRBJ2-2, with D possibly being TRBD1 or TRBD2 (5 bases each). The CDR3 is made up of 18 amino acids. Trimming pared 2 bases from V and 3 bases from J, leaving 19 bases between. Germline-derived CDR1 and CDR2 are SNHLY and FYNNEI.